One sample yielded the 12 T cell receptor beta chains listed below, sequenced in a study of vaccination and CD4 T cells after COVID-19. The treatment is: approximately 10-day PBMC culture with coronavirus spike peptide pools or control peptides (ViraFEST assay). These receptors' targets are unknown. Sequencing of cultured CD4+ T cell DNA used the Oncomine TCR Beta short-read assay. A single record per CDR3 protein comes from TCRdb applying MiXCR to the PCR reads. The table has approximately 20,000 distinct CDR3 sequences, approximately 38% seen once; the top ten hold over 4%. The sequencing used CD4+ T cells from blood, cultured in vitro, collected before SARS-CoV-2 vaccination. Receptors originate from a human donor who had recovered from COVID-19.

The rearrangement uses TRBV11-2 and TRBJ1-1; TRBD1 agrees at 7 bases. The germline CDR1 and CDR2 sequences are SGHAT and FQNNGV. V was clipped by 3 bases and J by 5 bases; unmatched bases: 15. This CDR3 contains 17 residues. CDR3 sequence (DNA): TGTGCCAGCAGCTTTGCACTCTCGGACAGGATAAAGACTGAAGCTTTCTTT. The encoded protein is CASSFALSDRIKTEAFF.

The table lists this clonotype with a count of one. The J gene is TRBJ2-7, the V gene TRBV5-4; a weak D match, TRBD2 (6 bases). CDR1 and CDR2 from the germline V gene are SGHNT and YYREEE (reference sequence). V was cut by 5 bases and J by 2 bases, with 23 bases left in between. The CDR3 spans 17 residues. CDR3 in amino acids: CASSLPNSRDSTYEQYF. In DNA, the CDR3 is TGTGCCAGCAGTTTGCCGAACTCTCGGGACTCCACCTACGAGCAGTACTTC.

This chain links TRBV2 with TRBJ1-5; D is perhaps TRBD1 (6 bases). Germline V gene data show CDR1 as SNHLY and CDR2 as FYNNEI. V lost 1 base to trimming and J lost 7 bases, with 11 bases between them. This CDR3 has 14 amino acids. DNA of the CDR3: TGTGCCAGCAGTGAAGAAGGGGGAGGACAGCCCCAGCATTTT. Translating gives CASSEEGGGQPQHF.

By sample fraction, this clonotype is medium-sized. The chain is built from TRBV7-9 and TRBJ1-2; D perhaps matches TRBD1 (6 bases). Germline V gives CDR1 SEHNR, CDR2 FQNEAQ (reference sequence). The CDR3 has 15 residues. V was trimmed by 6 bases and J by 2 bases, leaving 16 bases between them. CDR3 sequence (DNA): TGTGCCAGCAGTTCAGGAGGGGGAGTGAACTATGGCTACACCTTC. This gives the protein CASSSGGGVNYGYTF.

V and J are TRBV6-1 and TRBJ2-7; possibly TRBD1 for D (6 bases). Germline CDR1 MNHNS, CDR2 SASEGT. Trimming took off 6 bases at V and 2 bases at J, with 11 bases between the two ends. The CDR3 length is 13 residues. Written as DNA, the CDR3 is TGTGCCAGCAGGCCGGACAGTACCTACGAGCAGTACTTC. As protein: CASRPDSTYEQYF.

This clonotype was recorded a few times. The chain has TRBV6-5 and TRBJ1-2; 9 positions agree with TRBD1. CDR3 length equals 14 residues. Germline V gene data show CDR1 as MNHEY and CDR2 as SVGAGI. V was clipped by 3 bases and J by 4 bases; unmatched bases: 3. CDR3 residues: CASSYRDRAYGYTF. CDR3 coding DNA: TGTGCCAGCAGTTATCGGGACAGGGCCTATGGCTACACCTTC.

This chain connects TRBV20-1 to TRBJ1-1; TRBD1 aligns across 9 bases. Germline values: CDR1 DFQATT, CDR2 SNEGSKA (reference sequence). This CDR3 comprises 14 residues. J gave up 4 bases and V 5 bases, and 8 bases lay outside the gene matches. The CDR3 loop reads CSAGQGSGGTEAFF. The CDR3 coding sequence is TGCAGTGCTGGACAGGGGTCCGGAGGCACTGAAGCTTTCTTT.

This clonotype appeared once. The J gene is TRBJ2-7, the V gene TRBV10-3; 8 nucleotides line up with TRBD2. CDR3 length equals 14 residues. V lost 3 bases and J lost 2; bases outside the gene matches: 3. Per germline, CDR1 ENHRY and CDR2 SYGVKD. The chain's CDR3 is CAISDSGTPYEQYF. CDR3 DNA sequence: TGTGCCATCAGTGATAGCGGGACCCCCTACGAGCAGTACTTC.

The chain uses TRBV20-1 and TRBJ2-5, with 7 bases aligning to TRBD2. Germline V gene lookup returns CDR1 DFQATT and CDR2 SNEGSKA (reference sequence). V lost 8 bases, J lost 1 base, and 10 bases stayed unmatched. This CDR3 comprises 14 residues. Written as DNA, the CDR3 is TGCAGTCCACGGACGGCTAGCGGCCAAGAGACCCAGTACTTC. Its translation: CSPRTASGQETQYF.

By sample share, this clonotype is medium-sized. The CDR3 DNA sequence: TGTGCCAGCAGCTCTACAGGGTGGGAAGGCTACACCTTC. It is translated as CASSSTGWEGYTF. The J gene is TRBJ1-2, the V gene TRBV7-8; TRBD1 might be the D (6 bases). Looked up from germline, CDR1 is SGHVS and CDR2 is FQNEAQ. Trimming stripped 4 bases from V and 8 bases from J, with 14 bases between. The CDR3 is 13 amino acids. Variable domain in full (rest from reference TRBV7-8 and TRBJ1-2): GAGVSQSPRYKVAKRGQDVALRCDPISGHVSLFWYQQALGQGPEFLTYFQNEAQLDKSGLPSDRFFAERPEGSVSTLKIQRTQQEDSAVYLCASSSTGWEGYTFGSGTRLTVV.

V usage is TRBV29-1 and J usage is TRBJ2-2, with unresolved D. V lost 7 bases and J 6 bases, leaving 21 bases between the germline ends. The CDR3 has 15 residues. Germline V gives CDR1 SQVTM, CDR2 ANQGSEA. CDR3 loop: CSAATPNPGPGELFF. For the CDR3, the DNA is TGCAGCGCCGCCACCCCAAATCCTGGGCCCGGGGAGCTGTTTTTT.

This clonotype turned up a few times. The chain carries TRBV7-3 and TRBJ1-1; no definite D call. V gave up 5 bases and J gave up 2 bases, with 12 bases separating them. The germline CDR1 and CDR2 sequences are SGHTA and FQGTGA. CDR3 length equals 14 residues. CDR3 residues: CASSRTGDNTEAFF. The CDR3 nucleotides read TGTGCCAGCAGCCGAACCGGAGATAACACTGAAGCTTTCTTT.